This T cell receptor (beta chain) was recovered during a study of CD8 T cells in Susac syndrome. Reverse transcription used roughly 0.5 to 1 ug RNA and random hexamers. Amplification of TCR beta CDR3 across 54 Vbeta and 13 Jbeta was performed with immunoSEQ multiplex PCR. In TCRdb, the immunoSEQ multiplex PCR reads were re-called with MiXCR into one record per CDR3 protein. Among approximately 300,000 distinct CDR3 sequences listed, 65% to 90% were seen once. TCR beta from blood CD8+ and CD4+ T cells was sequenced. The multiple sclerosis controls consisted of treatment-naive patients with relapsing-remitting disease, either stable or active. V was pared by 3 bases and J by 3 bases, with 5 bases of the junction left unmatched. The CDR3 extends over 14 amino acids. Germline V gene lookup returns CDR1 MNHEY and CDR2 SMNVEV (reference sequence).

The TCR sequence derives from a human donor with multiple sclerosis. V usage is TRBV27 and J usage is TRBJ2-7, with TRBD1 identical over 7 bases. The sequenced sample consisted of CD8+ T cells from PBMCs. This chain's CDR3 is CASSFGQGDYEQYF. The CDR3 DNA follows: TGTGCCAGCAGTTTTGGGCAGGGGGACTACGAGCAGTACTTC.